This T cell receptor beta chain emerged from a study of blood T cell repertoires in COVID-19. Study as a whole: Samples taken during acute and convalescent COVID-19 were collected in the United States, Italy and Spain. PBMCs, B-cell-depleted T cells, or T cells were the source of the cDNA or gDNA that made up the material.

How the authors handled the data: Reference gene primer amplification yielded estimated nucleated cell counts. Sequencing used immunoSEQ multiplex PCR; TCRdb keeps in-frame clones, though not all of them. Clonal size and the V and J genes are those of that table, whereas D and trimming came from the DNA. The table records about 260,000 clones, about 86% of them present only once. Individuals drawn from approximately 26 US areas were about 18 to 89 years old. The clonotype was recovered from a man aged 25 to 45 with acute COVID-19. Sequencing was done on a sample of PBMCs or T cells enriched from blood (not recorded which).

The CDR3 region is CSVVSRADTEAFF. The DNA of the CDR3 is TGCAGCGTTGTGTCCAGGGCCGACACTGAAGCTTTCTTT. V usage is TRBV29-1 and J usage is TRBJ1-1; tentative D call: TRBD1 (5 bases). Trimming pared 4 bases from V and 3 bases from J, leaving 12 bases between. In germline, CDR1 is SQVTM, CDR2 ANQGSEA. The CDR3 runs 13 residues.